These 25 T cell receptor beta chains came from one sample sequenced in a study of blood T cell repertoires in COVID-19. Some clones are missing from TCRdb's copy, which holds only in-frame ones; the method was immunoSEQ multiplex PCR. The sample has hundreds of thousands of clones; 90% are singletons. The sample was PBMCs or T cells enriched from blood (not recorded which). These receptors all come from a woman aged 18-29 years with acute COVID-19.

The CDR3 DNA is TGTGCCAGCAGCGTGGGACAGGCCGAAAACATTCAGTACTTC. Protein: CASSVGQAENIQYF. V and J are TRBV9 and TRBJ2-4; 8 bases fit TRBD1. Germline values: CDR1 SGDLS, CDR2 YYNGEE. The length of the CDR3 is 14 residues. The J segment lost 5 bases and the V segment lost 2 bases, leaving 3 bases of the junction unmatched.

This rearrangement joins TRBV24-1 to TRBJ2-5; a weak D match, TRBD2 (6 bases). This CDR3 is 15 amino acids long. V was pared by 9 bases and J by 5 bases, with 21 bases between. Germline V lookup: CDR1 KGHDR, CDR2 SFDVKD. CDR3: CATRQGGSSWETQYF. CDR3 DNA sequence: TGTGCCACCCGGCAGGGAGGCTCTTCATGGGAGACCCAGTACTTC.

The chain combines TRBV5-1 with TRBJ2-7; possible D gene TRBD2, 6 bases. This CDR3 has 16 residues. Germline CDR1 is SGHRS and CDR2 is YFSETQ. Trimming stripped 4 bases from V and 4 bases from J, with 21 bases between. This CDR3 reads CASSREGLRGEYEQYF. The DNA of the CDR3 is TGCGCCAGCAGCCGAGAGGGGCTGCGGGGTGAATACGAGCAGTACTTC.

This clone has only one observation. The rearrangement links TRBV7-9 to TRBJ1-3; D not certain. Germline V gives CDR1 SEHNR, CDR2 FQNEAQ (reference sequence). V shed 5 bases and J shed 1 base, with 9 bases lying between them. The CDR3 runs 14 residues. This CDR3 is CASSNQESGNTIYF. In DNA, the CDR3 is TGTGCCAGCAGCAACCAGGAATCTGGAAACACCATATATTTT.

The CDR3 loop is CASSLIEEESPLHF. CDR3 coding DNA: TGTGCCAGCAGTTTAATTGAAGAGGAATCACCCCTCCACTTT. This sequence joins TRBV27 and TRBJ1-6, with D unclear. The CDR3 is made up of 14 amino acids. V dropped 2 bases and J dropped 10 bases, with 12 bases sitting between them. Germline values: CDR1 MNHEY, CDR2 SMNVEV (reference sequence).

The chain recombines TRBV5-6 with TRBJ1-2; weak D call: TRBD1 (6 bases). The CDR3 length is 13 residues. Trimming removed 1 base at V and 4 bases at J, with 8 bases between. Germline V gene lookup returns CDR1 SGHDT and CDR2 YYEEEE. The CDR3 sequence: CASSLQGTYGYTF. CDR3 nucleotide sequence: TGTGCCAGCAGCTTGCAGGGGACCTATGGCTACACCTTC.

The chain joins TRBV7-3 to TRBJ1-1; 7 nucleotides agree with TRBD1. The CDR3 loop spans 13 amino acids. V gave up 4 bases and J gave up 7 bases; unmatched junction bases: 6. The germline V gene encodes CDR1 SGHTA and CDR2 FQGTGA. CDR3 loop: CASSSTRDSEAFF. CDR3 DNA: TGTGCCAGCAGCTCAACCCGGGACAGTGAAGCTTTCTTT.

CDR3 sequence (DNA): TGTGCCAGCAGCCAAGAAGAGACTGGGTATGGAAAACTGTTTTTT. This sequence encodes CASSQEETGYGKLFF. This rearrangement joins TRBV3-1 (or the pseudogene TRBV3-2) to TRBJ1-4; D unresolved. The V end was cut by 0 bases, the J end by 10 bases, with 15 bases between. Per germline, CDR1 LGHDT and CDR2 YNNKEL (reference sequence). The CDR3 extends over 15 amino acids.

The chain joins TRBV28 to TRBJ1-1; D is unclear. Germline V lookup: CDR1 MDHEN, CDR2 SYDVKM. The CDR3 contains 13 residues. V gave up 3 bases and J gave up 5 bases, with 10 bases separating them. The CDR3 here is CASSFSVQTEAFF. The CDR3 nucleotides are TGTGCCAGCAGTTTTTCTGTTCAGACTGAAGCTTTCTTT.

Only a few counts were recorded for this clone. The rearrangement links TRBV11-3 to TRBJ1-1, with TRBD1 identical over 7 bases. This CDR3 has 13 residues. Germline V gene data show CDR1 as SGHNT and CDR2 as YENEEA. Unmatched junction bases numbered 4, after V lost 1 base and J lost 8 bases. The CDR3 DNA sequence: TGTGCCAGCAGCTTAGTAAGGGGACAGGAAGCTTTCTTT. Protein: CASSLVRGQEAFF.

The rearrangement joins TRBV9 to TRBJ1-1; the D gene is possibly TRBD1 (5 bases). Trimming shortened V by 0 bases and J by 3 bases, and 15 bases separated the two germline ends. Germline-derived CDR1 and CDR2 are SGDLS and YYNGEE. The CDR3 is 16 amino acids. The CDR3: CASSVGSGLGDTEAFF. DNA for the CDR3: TGTGCCAGCAGCGTAGGCTCAGGACTAGGGGACACTGAAGCTTTCTTT.

The chain carries TRBV28 and TRBJ2-7, with D tentatively TRBD2 (5 bases). V dropped 3 bases and J dropped 3 bases, with 18 bases sitting between them. This CDR3 is built from 16 residues. Germline-derived CDR1 and CDR2 are MDHEN and SYDVKM. CDR3 DNA sequence: TGTGCCAGCAGTTTCCCCTCAGAGCGGCTTCTCTACGAGCAGTACTTC. It yields the protein CASSFPSERLLYEQYF.

The chain recombines TRBV2 with TRBJ1-5; TRBD1 is a possible D gene (5 bases). Per the germline V gene, CDR1 is SNHLY and CDR2 is FYNNEI. V lost 3 bases, J lost 5 bases, and 20 bases lay in between. The CDR3 runs 17 residues. The CDR3: CASSDPGVVSKHQPQHF. In DNA, the CDR3 is TGTGCCAGCAGTGACCCGGGGGTGGTCTCGAAACATCAGCCCCAGCATTTT.

V usage is TRBV11-2 and J usage is TRBJ1-5; TRBD1 is a possible D gene (6 bases). Trimming took off 2 bases at V and 2 bases at J, with 22 bases between the two ends. The germline CDR1 and CDR2 sequences are SGHAT and FQNNGV. The CDR3 is made up of 19 amino acids. For the CDR3, the DNA is TGTGCCAGCAGCTTATTTGTACGGGACACCTCAGGCGGCAATCAGCCCCAGCATTTT. Translation: CASSLFVRDTSGGNQPQHF.

This chain connects TRBV7-3 to TRBJ1-1; D ambiguous. The germline CDR1 and CDR2 sequences are SGHTA and FQGTGA. CDR3 length: 15 amino acids. Trimming left V 1 base short and J 0 bases short, with 9 bases between. The CDR3 DNA follows: TGTGCCAGCAGCTTAAATCCTACTATGAACACTGAAGCTTTCTTT. The encoded protein is CASSLNPTMNTEAFF.

The chain is built from TRBV29-1 and TRBJ1-2; TRBD1 aligns across 8 bases. The CDR3 has 14 amino acids. Trimming took 3 bases from V and 8 from J; bases not matched to a gene: 11. Per the germline V gene, CDR1 is SQVTM and CDR2 is ANQGSEA. The CDR3: CSVEGQDRASGYTF. The CDR3 DNA sequence: TGCAGCGTTGAGGGTCAGGACAGGGCGTCGGGCTACACCTTC.

The gene calls are TRBV3-1 (or the pseudogene TRBV3-2) and TRBJ2-5; 9 nucleotides agree with TRBD2. This CDR3 contains 15 residues. CDR1 and CDR2 from the germline V gene are LGHDT and YNNKEL (reference sequence). Trimming took 3 bases from V and 6 from J; bases not matched to a gene: 8. The CDR3 reads CASSQTPAGGKTQYF. CDR3 DNA sequence: TGTGCCAGCAGCCAGACCCCAGCGGGGGGAAAGACCCAGTACTTC.

The chain carries TRBV5-4 and TRBJ2-7; perhaps TRBD1 as D (6 bases). V dropped 4 bases and J dropped 2 bases, with 10 bases sitting between them. The CDR3 length is 13 residues. Looked up from germline, CDR1 is SGHNT and CDR2 is YYREEE (reference sequence). The DNA for the CDR3 is TGTGCCAGCAGCCCTGGGGGCCCCTACGAGCAGTACTTC. Its protein product is CASSPGGPYEQYF.

The chain links TRBV6-4 to TRBJ2-5, with 8 positions matching TRBD2. Per germline, CDR1 MRHNA and CDR2 SNTAGT. Losses at the gene ends were 6 bases for V and 5 bases for J; bases not matched to a gene: 11. This CDR3 contains 15 residues. CDR3 in amino acids: CASSPSGLGRETQYF. The CDR3, as DNA: TGTGCCAGCAGCCCGTCGGGACTAGGACGGGAGACCCAGTACTTC.

This clone has just one count. The chain couples TRBV19 to TRBJ1-1; 8 nucleotides match TRBD1. Germline V gene data show CDR1 as LNHDA and CDR2 as SQIVND (reference sequence). The CDR3 totals 14 residues. V was clipped by 7 bases and J by 0 bases; unmatched bases: 4. CDR3 residues: CASIWTGMNTEAFF. The CDR3 region has the DNA TGTGCCAGTATTTGGACAGGGATGAACACTGAAGCTTTCTTT.

The DNA for the CDR3 is TGTGCCAGTAGTCAACTAGCGGGAGTTGGCGGGGAGCTGTTTTTT. As protein: CASSQLAGVGGELFF. The V call is TRBV19, the J call TRBJ2-2; 11 nucleotides align to TRBD2. The CDR3 loop spans 15 amino acids. The germline gives CDR1 LNHDA, CDR2 SQIVND (reference sequence). V lost 5 bases to trimming and J lost 7 bases; unmatched junction nucleotides: 6.

The chain combines TRBV15 with TRBJ1-3; 7 nucleotides agree with TRBD1. Germline V CDR1 and CDR2: LNHNV, YYDKDF (reference sequence). Losses at the gene ends were 0 bases for V and 3 bases for J; bases not matched to a gene: 11. There are 18 residues in the CDR3. The CDR3, as DNA: TGTGCCACCAGCAGAGACCCAGGGGGAAGTCTACTTGGAAACACCATATATTTT. Protein sequence: CATSRDPGGSLLGNTIYF.

The V and J genes are TRBV7-9 and TRBJ1-2, with D perhaps TRBD1 (5 bases). This CDR3 spans 13 amino acids. Germline lookup yields CDR1 SEHNR and CDR2 FQNEAQ (reference sequence). The V and J ends lost 4 bases and 4 bases respectively, with 10 bases between them. CDR3 in DNA: TGTGCCAGCAGCTGGGGCGACCTCTATGGCTACACCTTC. It translates to CASSWGDLYGYTF.

The rearrangement joins TRBV5-1 to TRBJ2-1; TRBD2 matches 9 bases. The CDR3 totals 15 residues. V dropped 2 bases and J dropped 3; count of bases not matched to a gene: 3. Per the germline V gene, CDR1 is SGHRS and CDR2 is YFSETQ. CDR3 DNA: TGCGCCAGCAGCTTTGCACTAGCGGGCTACAATGAGCAGTTCTTC. It is translated as CASSFALAGYNEQFF. The full variable domain, completed using reference TRBV5-1 and TRBJ2-1, is KAGVTQTPRYLIKTRGQQVTLSCSPISGHRSVSWYQQTPGQGLQFLFEYFSETQRNKGNFPGRFSGRQFSNSRSEMNVSTLELGDSALYLCASSFALAGYNEQFFGPGTRLTVL.

The chain joins TRBV2 to TRBJ1-2; 8 bases match TRBD1. Germline loops: CDR1 SNHLY, CDR2 FYNNEI. The CDR3 spans 15 residues. With 1 base clipped from V and 6 bases from J, the junction kept 7 bases outside the gene matches. As DNA, the CDR3 is TGTGCCAGCAGTGAAGTCAATTGGACAGGGAATGGCTACACCTTC. It yields the protein CASSEVNWTGNGYTF.